A single sample is the source of the 18 T cell receptor beta chains below, sequenced in a study of blood T cell repertoires in COVID-19. Profiling relied on immunoSEQ multiplex PCR, and the TCRdb table lists in-frame clones only, not all of them. The sample includes 150,000 to 200,000 clones, 75% to 90% seen only once; the top ten take just under 8.5%. The specimen sequenced was peripheral blood. The receptors originated from a woman aged 60 to 75 with acute or convalescent COVID-19.

The gene calls are TRBV10-1 and TRBJ2-1; 8 bases line up with TRBD1. V gave up 5 bases and J gave up 2 bases; unmatched junction bases: 2. This CDR3 contains 14 residues. Germline-derived CDR1 and CDR2 are WNHNN and SYGVQD (reference sequence). CDR3 region: CASSPGQAYNEQFF. For the CDR3, the DNA is TGCGCCAGCAGTCCGGGACAGGCCTACAATGAGCAGTTCTTC.

The chain uses TRBV6-1 and TRBJ1-2; D possibly corresponds to TRBD1 (5 bases). The CDR3 covers 14 residues. Per the germline V gene, CDR1 is MNHNS and CDR2 is SASEGT. V lost 2 bases and J lost 6, with 13 bases in between. The CDR3 sequence: CASSERGPTDGYTF. The CDR3 DNA reads as TGTGCCAGCAGTGAAAGGGGCCCCACCGATGGCTACACCTTC.

This chain links TRBV27 with TRBJ1-2; D unclear. Germline loops: CDR1 MNHEY, CDR2 SMNVEV (reference sequence). This CDR3 comprises 15 residues. V was cut by 5 bases and J by 6 bases, with 19 bases left in between. CDR3: CASSATPDGSDGYTF. In DNA, the CDR3 is TGTGCCAGCAGTGCCACCCCAGACGGGTCGGATGGCTACACCTTC.

This rearrangement joins TRBV3-1 (or the pseudogene TRBV3-2) to TRBJ1-4; D is unclear. The germline gives CDR1 LGHDT, CDR2 YNNKEL (reference sequence). Trimming stripped 5 bases from V and 7 bases from J, with 11 bases between. The CDR3 has 13 amino acids. In DNA form, the CDR3 reads TGTGCCAGCAGCTATGGGCTGGGTGAAAAACTGTTTTTT. It translates to CASSYGLGEKLFF.

To note about this clone: The same CDR3 also results from other DNA sequences found in this sample. The rearrangement links TRBV4-2 to TRBJ2-2; D is ambiguous. There are 12 residues in the CDR3. Germline CDR1 and CDR2: LGHNA and YNFKEQ. The V gene lost 3 bases and the J gene lost 5 bases, with 4 bases spanning the gap. CDR3 residues: CASSHPTGELFF. The CDR3 DNA follows: TGTGCCAGCAGCCACCCGACCGGGGAGCTGTTTTTT.

CDR3 sequence: CASSYSSRDEQFF. The CDR3 nucleotides read TGTGCCAGCAGTTACTCGAGTCGGGATGAGCAGTTCTTC. The J gene is TRBJ2-1, the V gene TRBV6-5, with D hard to call. Germline lookup yields CDR1 MNHEY and CDR2 SVGAGI. V was pared by 0 bases and J by 8 bases, with 8 bases between. This CDR3 is 13 amino acids long.

This chain connects TRBV5-1 to TRBJ1-1; a weak D match, TRBD1 (5 bases). The V gene's germline CDR1 is SGHRS and CDR2 YFSETQ. The CDR3 covers 15 residues. V was clipped by 4 bases and J by 4 bases, with 17 bases between them. CDR3: CASSQGNTGGTEAFF. CDR3 nucleotide sequence: TGCGCCAGCAGCCAAGGGAACACCGGGGGCACTGAAGCTTTCTTT. The full variable domain, rest sourced from reference TRBV5-1 and TRBJ1-1, is KAGVTQTPRYLIKTRGQQVTLSCSPISGHRSVSWYQQTPGQGLQFLFEYFSETQRNKGNFPGRFSGRQFSNSRSEMNVSTLELGDSALYLCASSQGNTGGTEAFFGQGTRLTVV.

V and J are TRBV24-1 and TRBJ2-1; D is unresolved. V lost 3 bases, J lost 3 bases, and 14 bases lay in between. The CDR3 is made up of 16 amino acids. CDR1 and CDR2 from the germline V gene are KGHDR and SFDVKD. The CDR3 region is CATSDVPGPRYNEQFF. In DNA, the CDR3 is TGTGCCACCAGTGATGTACCGGGTCCTCGCTACAATGAGCAGTTCTTC.

This chain uses TRBV19 with TRBJ1-2; tentative D call: TRBD1 (5 bases). The CDR3 is 13 residues long. Trimming shortened V by 1 base and J by 13 bases, and 16 bases separated the two germline ends. The germline gives CDR1 LNHDA, CDR2 SQIVND (reference sequence). The CDR3 protein is CASSIAFGSQGTF. The CDR3, as DNA: TGTGCCAGTAGTATAGCGTTCGGCTCTCAGGGCACCTTC.

The chain has TRBV7-8 and TRBJ2-7; 8 bases are a match to TRBD1. The trim removed 3 bases at V and 0 bases at J, leaving 13 bases unmatched. Germline V CDR1 and CDR2: SGHVS, FQNEAQ. CDR3 length equals 18 residues. The CDR3 loop is CASSLRTGLGQTSYEQYV. DNA of the CDR3: TGTGCCAGCAGCTTGCGGACAGGGCTTGGACAAACCTCCTACGAGCAGTACGTC.

This clone was found a few times. The chain combines TRBV3-1 (or the pseudogene TRBV3-2) with TRBJ2-3; maybe TRBD2 (6 bases). Trimming cost V 1 base and J 2 bases, with 10 bases left between them. Germline CDR1 and CDR2: LGHDT and YNNKEL (reference sequence). CDR3 length: 15 residues. CDR3 loop: CASSQVGTPTDTQYF. The CDR3 region has the DNA TGTGCCAGCAGCCAAGTCGGGACTCCCACAGATACGCAGTATTTT.

This chain connects TRBV28 to TRBJ2-3; tentatively, D is TRBD2 (5 bases). The CDR3 spans 16 residues. The germline CDR1 and CDR2 sequences are MDHEN and SYDVKM. Deletions cut 3 bases from V and 3 bases from J, with 16 bases between. The CDR3 sequence is CASSLIFPGTTDTQYF. CDR3 bases: TGTGCCAGCAGTTTGATTTTTCCGGGAACTACAGATACGCAGTATTTT.

The J gene is TRBJ2-3, the V gene TRBV3-1 (or the pseudogene TRBV3-2); 7 nucleotides match TRBD2. With V trimmed by 1 base and J by 13 bases, 8 bases remained unmatched. The germline V gene encodes CDR1 LGHDT and CDR2 YNNKEL (reference sequence). This CDR3 contains 13 residues. CDR3 loop: CASSQVLGLVKYF. In DNA, the CDR3 is TGTGCCAGCAGCCAAGTCTTAGGACTAGTAAAGTATTTT.

The V gene is TRBV2, the J gene TRBJ2-1; TRBD1 aligns across 7 bases. The V gene end was trimmed by 6 bases and the J gene end by 8 bases; junction bases not matched to a gene: 10. The CDR3 totals 14 residues. Germline CDR1 SNHLY, CDR2 FYNNEI. CDR3 sequence: CASRRQGIGDEQFF. CDR3 nucleotide sequence: TGTGCCAGCAGGCGACAGGGAATTGGCGATGAGCAGTTCTTC.

The chain is built from TRBV7-2 and TRBJ2-5; tentative D call: TRBD1 (6 bases). The germline V gene has CDR1 SGHTA and CDR2 FQGNSA. This CDR3 is built from 13 residues. Trimming cost V 5 bases and J 5 bases, with 12 bases left between them. The CDR3 nucleotides are TGTGCCAGCAGCCTCCAGGGGTTGGAGACCCAGTACTTC. Translating it yields CASSLQGLETQYF.

The chain recombines TRBV15 with TRBJ1-1; D perhaps matches TRBD1 (5 bases). V lost 0 bases to trimming and J lost 0 bases, with 14 bases between them. Germline values: CDR1 LNHNV, CDR2 YYDKDF (reference sequence). This CDR3 is 17 amino acids long. CDR3 coding DNA: TGTGCCACCAGCAGAGATCCAGGGAGGCAAGTGAACACTGAAGCTTTCTTT. The encoded protein is CATSRDPGRQVNTEAFF.

This clone has just one count. The rearrangement joins TRBV4-2 to TRBJ2-5; 7 positions agree with TRBD1. CDR1 is LGHNA and CDR2 is YNFKEQ in the germline V gene. The CDR3 runs 15 residues. Trimming cost V 1 base and J 2 bases; bases outside gene matches: 4. CDR3 bases: TGTGCCAGCAGCCAAGGTACAGGGGTTCAAGAGACCCAGTACTTC. Translation: CASSQGTGVQETQYF.

V gene TRBV28 combines with J gene TRBJ1-2; possible D gene TRBD1, 5 bases. Germline-derived CDR1 and CDR2 are MDHEN and SYDVKM. The V and J ends lost 6 bases and 7 bases respectively, with 18 bases between them. The CDR3 is made up of 14 amino acids. CDR3 in amino acids: CASSTAAAGFGYTF. In nucleotides, the CDR3 is TGTGCCAGCAGCACCGCGGCAGCAGGGTTTGGCTACACCTTC.